This TCR beta chain is from a study of CD8+ T cells in alopecia areata (dated by TCRdb to the late 2010s). Context from the whole study: To study T cell clonal expansion in alopecia areata, the researchers applied high-throughput TCRbeta sequencing to both the C3H/HeJ mouse model and human patients. Human TCRbeta sequencing covered scalp tissue and sorted CD4+ and CD8+ peripheral blood T cells from patchy and totalis/universalis alopecia areata patients and healthy controls. Scalp clonality was compared across normal scalp (n=4), patchy alopecia areata scalp (n=8), and alopecia totalis/universalis scalp (n=8). RNA was extracted with the PAXgene miRNA kit for fixed scalp, the miRNeasy kit for PBMCs, and the RNeasy kit for mouse skin. TCRbeta CDR3 regions were amplified by immunoSEQ multiplex PCR with 35 Vbeta forward and 13 Jbeta reverse primers. Overall study results and their limits: Compared with normal scalp, lesional scalp had higher clonality and more expanded CD8+ clones, particularly in alopecia totalis/universalis, a pattern that suggests antigenic drive. Scalp TCR repertoire analysis is complicated because resident alphabeta T cells in normal human skin are also sequenced, whereas mouse skin is dominated by gammadelta T cells. Shared TCR sequences between patients were less evident than in mice, which may be partly attributable to HLA diversity in the patient population.

Lesional scalp punch biopsies and peripheral blood were collected from alopecia areata patients. PBMCs were isolated by density centrifugation and stained for CD3, CD4 and CD8, after which CD4+ and CD8+ T cells were sorted on a FACSAria. The untreated alopecia areata patients were recruited through a multicenter biomarker study. Blood CD8+ T cells from 5 or 6 biomarker-study patients were further sorted into NKG2D-low and NKG2D-high fractions. For this clone: The antigen this receptor binds is unknown. No base-level quality is on record; no much larger clone is a single base apart.

Libraries came from the immunoSEQ multiplex PCR assay. For TCR sequencing, RNA was extracted from every sample and reverse transcribed into cDNA to serve as template. SuperScript III was used for first-strand cDNA synthesis, primed with a 2:1 mix of oligo-dT and random hexamers. Amplification bias was assessed with a synthetic immune receptor repertoire, and residual bias was removed computationally. The authors' pipeline ran thus. Raw reads were preprocessed for error removal, and CDR3 was defined according to IMGT conventions as running from the conserved cysteine to phenylalanine. Clonality was calculated as 1 minus Shannon entropy normalized by log2 of the number of productive unique TCRs. Whether scalp clones were CD4 or CD8 was inferred by matching scalp TCRbeta sequences against CD4 and CD8 repertoires sorted from blood. TCRdb provides this immuneACCESS table in a form limited to in-frame rearrangements. Some clones are lacking; in checked studies, under half of them reflect an unresolved V gene, and why the rest are absent is not known. D and trimming come from the DNA, and the V and J calls and clone size come from that table. The sample table records some 82,000 clones; around 54% of these occur just once. 5.7% of the sample comes from the top ten.

The CDR3 runs 12 amino acids, cysteine and phenylalanine included. Only the CDR3 DNA stays, 36 bases, in frame from base 1. CDR1 and CDR2 were assigned from the germline V gene as SQVTM and ANQGSEA. Trimming removed 6 bases from V and 4 bases from J, leaving 13 bases between the germline ends. Recombination connected TRBV29-1 to TRBJ2-7; a tentative D call is TRBD2 (5 bases match). This clonotype originated in a human donor with alopecia areata. The sequenced sample consisted of NKG2D-high CD8+ T cells sorted from blood. The cell subset or site label here, explained by the study, means: sorted CD8+ NKG2D-high blood T cells. At the DNA level, the sequence is TGCAGCGTCACCCGGGAATCATACGAGCAGTACTTC. The translation is CSVTRESYEQYF.